The 15 T cell receptor beta chains below were found in one sample sequenced in a study of cytomegalovirus exposure and HLA in healthy donors. 13 Jbeta primers and 60 Vbeta primers were used for the PCR. Measured with immunoSEQ multiplex PCR; TCRdb has only the in-frame clones, and not every one. This sample has roughly 170,000 clones, with roughly 80% found just once. Sample: PBMCs. The receptors shown here come from a woman younger than 30 in good health and CMV-seronegative.

The chain is built from TRBV5-6 and TRBJ1-1, with D possibly being TRBD1 (6 bases). CDR1 and CDR2 (germline): SGHDT, YYEEEE. The length of the CDR3 is 14 residues. V gave up 5 bases and J gave up 2 bases, with 13 bases separating them. Written as DNA, the CDR3 is TGTGCCAGCAGTCTGACGGGGGGCAACACTGAAGCTTTCTTT. Translating it yields CASSLTGGNTEAFF.

J is TRBJ1-2 and V is TRBV4-1; the match to TRBD1 covers 10 bases. The trim removed 0 bases at V and 8 bases at J, leaving 15 bases unmatched. CDR3 size: 18 residues. Germline loops: CDR1 MGHRA, CDR2 YSYEKL. CDR3 sequence reads: CASSQDVLETGGAGGYTF. In nucleotides, the CDR3 is TGCGCCAGCAGCCAAGATGTCCTGGAGACAGGGGGCGCCGGAGGCTACACCTTC.

The chain couples TRBV7-6 to TRBJ2-1, with 10 bases matching TRBD2. J gave up 10 bases and V 5 bases, and 11 bases lay outside the gene matches. Looked up from germline, CDR1 is SGHVS and CDR2 is FNYEAQ. The CDR3 has 15 amino acids. The CDR3 spells CASSPGSGRAREQFF. CDR3 bases: TGTGCCAGCAGCCCCGGAAGCGGGAGGGCTAGGGAGCAGTTCTTC.

The rearrangement joins TRBV27 to TRBJ2-2; D ambiguous. Germline CDR1 is MNHEY and CDR2 is SMNVEV (reference sequence). Trimming stripped 11 bases from V and 5 bases from J, with 6 bases between. This CDR3 has 10 amino acids. In DNA form, the CDR3 reads TGTGCCGCCGGGACCGGGGAGCTGTTTTTT. Translated, it gives CAAGTGELFF.

The V call is TRBV2, the J call TRBJ2-2, with 8 bases lining up with TRBD2. V trimming: 7 bases; J trimming: 6 bases; junction bases outside the gene matches: 10. There are 15 residues in the CDR3. CDR1 and CDR2 from the germline V gene are SNHLY and FYNNEI. The CDR3 nucleotides are TGTGCCAGCAAAGAGACGACTAGCGAAGCCGGGGAGCTGTTTTTT. This encodes CASKETTSEAGELFF. Full variable domain (outside the CDR3, taken from reference TRBV2 and TRBJ2-2): EPEVTQTPSHQVTQMGQEVILRCVPISNHLYFYWYRQILGQKVEFLVSFYNNEISEKSEIFDDQFSVERPDGSNFTLKIRSTKLEDSAMYFCASKETTSEAGELFFGEGSRLTVL.

The chain joins TRBV4-1 to TRBJ1-4, with 8 bases identical to TRBD1. The CDR3 loop spans 16 amino acids. Germline CDR1 reads MGHRA; CDR2 reads YSYEKL. After removal of 4 bases from V and 8 bases from J, the junction contained 12 bases not matched to a gene. Here the CDR3 reads CASSPTFGQGWEKLFF. The CDR3, as DNA: TGCGCCAGCAGCCCTACTTTTGGACAGGGTTGGGAAAAACTGTTTTTT.

This clone was seen a single time. This rearrangement joins TRBV7-9 to TRBJ1-1; 7 bases are shared with TRBD1. The CDR3 has 14 residues. V lost 5 bases to trimming and J lost 1 base; unmatched junction nucleotides: 4. CDR1 and CDR2 from the germline V gene are SEHNR and FQNEAQ (reference sequence). The CDR3 loop reads CASSPGGRNTEAFF. The DNA of the CDR3 is TGTGCCAGCAGCCCAGGGGGGAGGAACACTGAAGCTTTCTTT.

J is TRBJ2-5 and V is TRBV15; possibly TRBD1 for D (5 bases). The CDR3 has 13 amino acids. V was trimmed by 4 bases and J by 5 bases, leaving 11 bases between them. Per the germline V gene, CDR1 is LNHNV and CDR2 is YYDKDF (reference sequence). The CDR3 loop is CATSTDRYETQYF. For the CDR3, the DNA is TGTGCCACCAGCACCGACAGATACGAGACCCAGTACTTC.

The genes are TRBV6-1 and TRBJ1-5, with a weak D call TRBD1 (5 bases). Germline CDR1 is MNHNS and CDR2 is SASEGT. The V and J ends lost 6 bases and 5 bases respectively, with 11 bases between them. CDR3 length: 13 amino acids. The CDR3 coding sequence is TGTGCCAGCAGGTCAGGAGGGGATCAGCCCCAGCATTTT. Its translation: CASRSGGDQPQHF.

This chain links TRBV28 with TRBJ2-1, with no clear D. CDR3 length: 11 residues. V lost 6 bases and J 9 bases, leaving 9 bases between the germline ends. Germline CDR1 MDHEN, CDR2 SYDVKM. The CDR3 DNA reads TGTGCCAGCAGGATAAGTAGTGAGCAGTTCTTC. This gives the protein CASRISSEQFF. Full variable domain (outside the CDR3, taken from reference TRBV28 and TRBJ2-1): DVKVTQSSRYLVKRTGEKVFLECVQDMDHENMFWYRQDPGLGLRLIYFSYDVKMKEKGDIPEGYSVSREKKERFSLILESASTNQTSMYLCASRISSEQFFGPGTRLTVL.

This clone appeared a few times. The J gene is TRBJ1-2, the V gene TRBV2; TRBD1 matches at 7 bases. V dropped 0 bases and J dropped 4; count of bases not matched to a gene: 2. CDR3 length: 14 amino acids. Looked up from germline, CDR1 is SNHLY and CDR2 is FYNNEI. CDR3 residues: CASSEAGTVYGYTF. The CDR3 nucleotides are TGTGCCAGCAGTGAAGCCGGGACAGTCTATGGCTACACCTTC.

This rearrangement joins TRBV7-6 to TRBJ1-1; 7 bases are shared with TRBD1. The ends lost 3 bases at V and 1 base at J; junction bases unmatched: 8. Per the germline V gene, CDR1 is SGHVS and CDR2 is FNYEAQ. This CDR3 has 16 amino acids. CDR3 bases: TGTGCCAGCAGCTTCGCCAGACAGGGAGAGAACACTGAAGCTTTCTTT. This gives the protein CASSFARQGENTEAFF.

The rearrangement uses TRBV19 and TRBJ2-3; D call uncertain. This CDR3 spans 16 amino acids. Germline CDR1 LNHDA, CDR2 SQIVND (reference sequence). V lost 5 bases to trimming and J lost 0 bases, with 15 bases between them. The CDR3 DNA follows: TGTGCCAGTAGTGACTCGTGGCGTACTAGCACAGATACGCAGTATTTT. Translated: CASSDSWRTSTDTQYF.

The genes are TRBV28 and TRBJ2-3; 10 bases fit TRBD1. CDR3 length: 15 residues. The V gene end was trimmed by 6 bases and the J gene end by 4 bases; junction bases not matched to a gene: 7. Germline V gene lookup returns CDR1 MDHEN and CDR2 SYDVKM. CDR3 sequence reads: CASSYRGTGADTQYF. Here the CDR3 DNA reads TGTGCCAGCAGCTATCGTGGGACAGGGGCAGATACGCAGTATTTT.

The rearrangement links TRBV18 to TRBJ2-7; 15 nucleotides align to TRBD2. CDR1 KGHSH and CDR2 LQKENI come from the germline V gene. This CDR3 is built from 16 residues. Germline trimming cut 3 bases from V and 4 bases from J; bases unmatched to any gene: 4. The CDR3, as DNA: TGTGCCAGCTCACCGGGACTAGCGGGAGGTGGATACGAGCAGTACTTC. Its protein is CASSPGLAGGGYEQYF.